What follows is one TCR beta chain and its context. This may arise from a read error, as a much more abundant clone is one base away. This is likely a read error, given that the CDR3 carries no conserved phenylalanine or tryptophan at its end. This sample stems from a study of immune heterogeneity within non-small cell lung tumors. Samples each supplied about 600 ng of bulk tumor genomic DNA as template. Biopsies, several per primary tumor and spaced far apart, were collected during surgery. The cohort was untreated, with newly diagnosed non-small cell lung cancer undergoing curative surgery. This CDR3 has 13 amino acids. Germline loops: CDR1 SGHRS, CDR2 YFSETQ. V was clipped by 4 bases and J by 8 bases; unmatched bases: 6. Multiplex PCR employing 32 V and 13 J primers generated amplicons of the TCR beta CDR3. A single record per CDR3 protein comes from TCRdb applying MiXCR to the multiplex PCR reads. Of approximately 2,500 distinct CDR3 sequences listed, roughly 50% are singletons.

The TCR comes from a man aged 50 or older with non-small cell lung cancer. Sequencing was carried out using lung tumor tissue. The chain has TRBV5-1 and TRBJ1-1; 9 positions match TRBD1. In DNA form, the CDR3 reads TGCGCCAGCAGCAGGACAGGGGAATTCGAAGCTTTCCTT. The encoded protein is CASSRTGEFEAFL.